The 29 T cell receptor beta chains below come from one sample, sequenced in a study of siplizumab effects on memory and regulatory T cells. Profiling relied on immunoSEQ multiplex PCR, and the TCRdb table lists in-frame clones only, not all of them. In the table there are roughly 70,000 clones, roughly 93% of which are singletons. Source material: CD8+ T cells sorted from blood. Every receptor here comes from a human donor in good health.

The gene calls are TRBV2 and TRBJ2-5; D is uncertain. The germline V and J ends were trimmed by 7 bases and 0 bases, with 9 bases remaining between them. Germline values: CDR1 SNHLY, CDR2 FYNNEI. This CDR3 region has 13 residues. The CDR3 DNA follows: TGTGCCAGCATTTGGCAGGACCAAGAGACCCAGTACTTC. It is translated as CASIWQDQETQYF.

CDR3 DNA: TGCGCCAGCAGCCAAGATAGTGTTTCGGGCGAGCAGTACTTC. Amino acids: CASSQDSVSGEQYF. The chain joins TRBV4-1 to TRBJ2-7; no clear D. Trimming cost V 0 bases and J 6 bases, with 12 bases left between them. CDR3 size: 14 residues. Germline V CDR1 and CDR2: MGHRA, YSYEKL.

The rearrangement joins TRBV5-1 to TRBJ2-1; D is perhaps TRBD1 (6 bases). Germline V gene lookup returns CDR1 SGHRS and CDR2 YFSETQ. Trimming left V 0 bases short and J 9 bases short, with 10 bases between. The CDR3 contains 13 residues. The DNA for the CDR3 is TGCGCCAGCAGCTTGGCCGGACAGTTTGAGCAGTTCTTC. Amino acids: CASSLAGQFEQFF.

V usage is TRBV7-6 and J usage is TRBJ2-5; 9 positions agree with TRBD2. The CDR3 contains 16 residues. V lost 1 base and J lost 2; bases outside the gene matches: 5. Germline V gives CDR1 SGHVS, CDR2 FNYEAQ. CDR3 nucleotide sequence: TGTGCCAGCAGCTTAGATAGCGGGGGCCTACAAGAGACCCAGTACTTC. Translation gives CASSLDSGGLQETQYF.

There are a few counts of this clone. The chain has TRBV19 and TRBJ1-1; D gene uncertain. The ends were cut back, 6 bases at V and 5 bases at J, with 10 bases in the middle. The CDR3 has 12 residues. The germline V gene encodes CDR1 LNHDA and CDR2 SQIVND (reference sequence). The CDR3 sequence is CASRLSGTEAFF. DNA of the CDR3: TGTGCCAGTAGGTTATCGGGAACTGAAGCTTTCTTT.

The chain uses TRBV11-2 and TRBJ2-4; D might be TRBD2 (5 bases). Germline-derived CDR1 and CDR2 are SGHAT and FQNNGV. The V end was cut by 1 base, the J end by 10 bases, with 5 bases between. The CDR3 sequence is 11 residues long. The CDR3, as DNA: TGTGCCAGCAGCTTAGCGGGGATTCAGTACTTC. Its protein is CASSLAGIQYF.

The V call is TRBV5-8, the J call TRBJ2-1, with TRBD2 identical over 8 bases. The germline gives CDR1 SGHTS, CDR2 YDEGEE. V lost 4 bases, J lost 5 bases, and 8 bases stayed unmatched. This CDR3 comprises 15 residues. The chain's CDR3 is CASSPGGDTHNEQFF. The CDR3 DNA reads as TGTGCCAGCAGCCCCGGGGGGGACACCCACAATGAGCAGTTCTTC.

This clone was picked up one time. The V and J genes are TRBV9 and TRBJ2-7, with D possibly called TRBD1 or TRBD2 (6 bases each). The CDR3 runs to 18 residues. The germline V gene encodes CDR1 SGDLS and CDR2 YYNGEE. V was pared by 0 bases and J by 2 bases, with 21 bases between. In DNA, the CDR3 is TGTGCCAGCAGCGTAGATGCGAGTGGGGGGCCCCTGACCTACGAGCAGTACTTC. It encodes CASSVDASGGPLTYEQYF. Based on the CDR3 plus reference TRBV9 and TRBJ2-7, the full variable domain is DSGVTQTPKHLITATGQRVTLRCSPRSGDLSVYWYQQSLDQGLQFLIQYYNGEERAKGNILERFSAQQFPDLHSELNLSSLELGDSALYFCASSVDASGGPLTYEQYFGPGTRLTVT.

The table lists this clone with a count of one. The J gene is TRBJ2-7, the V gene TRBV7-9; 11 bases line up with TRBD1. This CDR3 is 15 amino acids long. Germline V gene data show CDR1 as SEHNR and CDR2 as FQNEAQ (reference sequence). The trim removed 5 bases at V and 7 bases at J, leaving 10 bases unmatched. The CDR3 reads CASSTTTGTGGEQYF. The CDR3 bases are TGTGCCAGCAGCACGACGACCGGGACAGGGGGAGAGCAGTACTTC.

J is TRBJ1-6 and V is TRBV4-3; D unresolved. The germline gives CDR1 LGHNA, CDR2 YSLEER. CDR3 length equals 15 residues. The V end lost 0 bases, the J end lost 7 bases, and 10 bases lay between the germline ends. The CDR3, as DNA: TGCGCCAGCAGCCAAGATCGGCAAATAAATTCACCCCTCCACTTT. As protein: CASSQDRQINSPLHF.

The CDR3 is CAWPKGQPGASNQPQHF. DNA of the CDR3: TGTGCCTGGCCGAAGGGACAGCCCGGGGCTAGCAATCAGCCCCAGCATTTT. V usage is TRBV30 and J usage is TRBJ1-5; 7 bases map to TRBD1. This CDR3 has 17 residues. V shed 5 bases and J 0 bases; nucleotides not matched to a gene: 13. Germline V CDR1 and CDR2: GTSNPN, SVGIG (reference sequence).

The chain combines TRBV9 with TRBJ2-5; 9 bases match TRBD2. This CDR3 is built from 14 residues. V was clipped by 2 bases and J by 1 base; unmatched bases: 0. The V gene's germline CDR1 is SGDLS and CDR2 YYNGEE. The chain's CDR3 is CASSVSGGQETQYF. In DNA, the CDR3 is TGTGCCAGCAGCGTTAGCGGGGGCCAAGAGACCCAGTACTTC.

The CDR3 protein is CASSLQGTEQYF. In nucleotides, the CDR3 is TGTGCCAGCAGCTTACAAGGGACAGAGCAGTACTTC. This chain connects TRBV7-8 to TRBJ2-7, with TRBD1 as a possible D gene (6 bases). Germline loops: CDR1 SGHVS, CDR2 FQNEAQ. This CDR3 comprises 12 residues. Trimming stripped 2 bases from V and 7 bases from J, with 9 bases between. The full variable domain, completed using reference TRBV7-8 and TRBJ2-7, is GAGVSQSPRYKVAKRGQDVALRCDPISGHVSLFWYQQALGQGPEFLTYFQNEAQLDKSGLPSDRFFAERPEGSVSTLKIQRTQQEDSAVYLCASSLQGTEQYFGPGTRLTVT.

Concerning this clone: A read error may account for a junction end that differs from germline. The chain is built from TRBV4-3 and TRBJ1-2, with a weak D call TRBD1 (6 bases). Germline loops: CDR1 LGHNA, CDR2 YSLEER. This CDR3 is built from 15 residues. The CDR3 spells CVSSQDRGPNYGYTF. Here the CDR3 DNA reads TGCGTCAGCAGCCAAGATCGGGGGCCTAACTATGGCTACACCTTC.

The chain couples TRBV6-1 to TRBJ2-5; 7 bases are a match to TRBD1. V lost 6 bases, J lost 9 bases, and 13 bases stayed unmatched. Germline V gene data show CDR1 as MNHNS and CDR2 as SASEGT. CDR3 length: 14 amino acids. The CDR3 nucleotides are TGTGCCAGCAGCAGACAGGGCAACTCAAGAGCCCAGTACTTC. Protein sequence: CASSRQGNSRAQYF.

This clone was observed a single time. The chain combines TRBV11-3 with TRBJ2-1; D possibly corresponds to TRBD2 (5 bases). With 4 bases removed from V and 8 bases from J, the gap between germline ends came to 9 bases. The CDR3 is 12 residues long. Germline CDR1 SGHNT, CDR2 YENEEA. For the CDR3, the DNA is TGTGCCAGCAGCTCCATGGGAGATGAGCAGTTCTTC. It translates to CASSSMGDEQFF. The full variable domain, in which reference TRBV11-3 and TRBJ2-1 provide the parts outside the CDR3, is EAGVVQSPRYKIIEKKQPVAFWCNPISGHNTLYWYLQNLGQGPELLIRYENEEAVDDSQLPKDRFSAERLKGVDSTLKIQPAELGDSAVYLCASSSMGDEQFFGPGTRLTVL.

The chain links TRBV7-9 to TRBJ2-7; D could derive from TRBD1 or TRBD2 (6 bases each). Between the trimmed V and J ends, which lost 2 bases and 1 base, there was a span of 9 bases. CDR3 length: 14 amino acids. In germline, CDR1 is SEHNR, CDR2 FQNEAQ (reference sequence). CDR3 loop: CASSLTGTSYEQYF. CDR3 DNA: TGTGCCAGCAGCTTAACAGGGACTTCCTACGAGCAGTACTTC.

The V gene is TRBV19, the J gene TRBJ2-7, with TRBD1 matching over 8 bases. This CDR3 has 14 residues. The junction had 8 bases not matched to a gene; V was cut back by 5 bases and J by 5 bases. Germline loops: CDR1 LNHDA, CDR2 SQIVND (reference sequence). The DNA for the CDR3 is TGTGCCAGTAGTCCGACAGGGGTGGGAGACGAGCAGTACTTC. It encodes CASSPTGVGDEQYF.

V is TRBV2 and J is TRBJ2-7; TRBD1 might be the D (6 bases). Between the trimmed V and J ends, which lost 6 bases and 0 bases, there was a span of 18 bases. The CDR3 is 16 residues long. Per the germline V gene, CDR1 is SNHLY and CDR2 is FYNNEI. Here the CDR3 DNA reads TGTGCCAGCAGCCCCTCGGGGACACAAATCTCCTACGAGCAGTACTTC. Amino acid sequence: CASSPSGTQISYEQYF. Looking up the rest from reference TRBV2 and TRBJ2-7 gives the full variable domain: EPEVTQTPSHQVTQMGQEVILRCVPISNHLYFYWYRQILGQKVEFLVSFYNNEISEKSEIFDDQFSVERPDGSNFTLKIRSTKLEDSAMYFCASSPSGTQISYEQYFGPGTRLTVT.

The CDR3 region is CASSKTGVDEQYF. The DNA for the CDR3 is TGCGCCAGCTCCAAGACAGGTGTGGACGAGCAGTACTTC. V usage is TRBV5-1 and J usage is TRBJ2-7; tentative D call: TRBD1 (6 bases). The germline V gene has CDR1 SGHRS and CDR2 YFSETQ. V was trimmed by 7 bases and J by 5 bases, leaving 16 bases between them. The CDR3 runs to 13 residues.

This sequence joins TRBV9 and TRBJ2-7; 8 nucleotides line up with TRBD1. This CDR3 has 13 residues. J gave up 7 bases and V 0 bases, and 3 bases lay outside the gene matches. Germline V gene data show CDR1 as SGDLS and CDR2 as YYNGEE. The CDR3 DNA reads TGTGCCAGCAGCGTAGTGACAGGGGATGAGCAGTACTTC. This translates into CASSVVTGDEQYF.

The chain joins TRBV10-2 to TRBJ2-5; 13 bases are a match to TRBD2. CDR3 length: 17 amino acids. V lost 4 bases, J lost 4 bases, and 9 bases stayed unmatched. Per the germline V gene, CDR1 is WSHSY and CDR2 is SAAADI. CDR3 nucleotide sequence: TGCGCCAGCAGTGTCGGCAGACTAGCGGGGGGAGGAGAGACCCAGTACTTC. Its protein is CASSVGRLAGGGETQYF.

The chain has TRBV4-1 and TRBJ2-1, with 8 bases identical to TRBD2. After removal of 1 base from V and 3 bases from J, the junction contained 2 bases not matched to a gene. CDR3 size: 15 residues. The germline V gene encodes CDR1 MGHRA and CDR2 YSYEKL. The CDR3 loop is CASSQGAGDYNEQFF. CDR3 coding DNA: TGCGCCAGCAGCCAAGGAGCGGGGGACTACAATGAGCAGTTCTTC.

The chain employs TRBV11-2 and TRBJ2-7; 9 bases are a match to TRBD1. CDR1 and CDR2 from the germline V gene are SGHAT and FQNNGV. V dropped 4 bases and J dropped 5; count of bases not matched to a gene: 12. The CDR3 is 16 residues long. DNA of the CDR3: TGTGCCAGCAGCTGGATCCGGTCGGACAGGGGCAACGAGCAGTACTTC. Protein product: CASSWIRSDRGNEQYF.

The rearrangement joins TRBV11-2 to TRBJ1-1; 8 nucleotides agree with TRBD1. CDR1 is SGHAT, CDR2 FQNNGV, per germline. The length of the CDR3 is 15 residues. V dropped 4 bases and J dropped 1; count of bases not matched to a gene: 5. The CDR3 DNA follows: TGTGCCAGCAGCTCCTCCGGGACAGGGAACACTGAAGCTTTCTTT. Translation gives CASSSSGTGNTEAFF.

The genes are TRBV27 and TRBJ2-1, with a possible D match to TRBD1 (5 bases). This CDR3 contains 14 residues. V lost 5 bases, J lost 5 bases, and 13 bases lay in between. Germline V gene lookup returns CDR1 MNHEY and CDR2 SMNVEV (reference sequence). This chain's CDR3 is CASSLQALDNEQFF. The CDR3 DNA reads TGTGCCAGCAGTCTACAGGCTCTGGACAATGAGCAGTTCTTC.

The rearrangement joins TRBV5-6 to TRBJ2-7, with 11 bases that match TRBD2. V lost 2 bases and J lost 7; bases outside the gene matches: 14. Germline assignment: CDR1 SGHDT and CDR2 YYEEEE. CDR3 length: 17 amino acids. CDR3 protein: CASSLDSSGGPSWEQYF. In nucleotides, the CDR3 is TGTGCCAGCAGCTTAGACTCTAGCGGGGGGCCGTCTTGGGAGCAGTACTTC.

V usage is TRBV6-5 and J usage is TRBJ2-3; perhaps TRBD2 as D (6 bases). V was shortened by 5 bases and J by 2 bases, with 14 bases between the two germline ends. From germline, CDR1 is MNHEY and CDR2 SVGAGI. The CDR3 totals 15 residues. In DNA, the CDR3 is TGTGCCAGCAGTGGAACTGGGGGGTACACAGATACGCAGTATTTT. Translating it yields CASSGTGGYTDTQYF.

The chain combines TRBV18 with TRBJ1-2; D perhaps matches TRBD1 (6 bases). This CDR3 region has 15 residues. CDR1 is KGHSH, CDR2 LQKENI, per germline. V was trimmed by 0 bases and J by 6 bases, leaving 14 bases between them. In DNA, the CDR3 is TGTGCCAGCTCACCACCTTCACAGGGATATGATGGCTACACCTTC. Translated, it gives CASSPPSQGYDGYTF.